The count of the clone carrying this T cell receptor beta chain is one. Antigen specificity is unknown. Method: immunoSEQ multiplex PCR; TCRdb's copy keeps in-frame clones and lacks some. The repertoire holds about 74,000 clones, with approximately 88% as singletons. The CDR3 length is 13 residues. CDR1 SGHDT and CDR2 YYEEEE come from the germline V gene. V was cut by 0 bases and J by 13 bases, with 11 bases left in between. The sample belongs to a study of T cells in localized non-small cell lung cancer. Findings and limits, study-wide: Longer overall survival accompanied higher blood T cell density. Owing to sequencing of a solitary tumor region, heterogeneity cannot be discounted. Clonality peaked in uninvolved adjacent lung rather than tumor. Adjacent lung exhibited a median of 57 among the 100 most abundant tumor clones.

The material was peripheral blood, obtained before any cancer treatment. V is TRBV5-6 and J is TRBJ1-6; a weak D match, TRBD1 (5 bases). The sequence derives from a female donor aged 60 or older with stage I lung adenocarcinoma. CDR3 sequence: CASSLARDRPLHF. In DNA, the CDR3 is TGTGCCAGCAGCTTGGCGAGGGACCGCCCCCTCCACTTT.